This record concerns one T cell receptor (beta chain) sequence. Its specific antigen is unknown. No base quality information exists; no much larger clone differs at one position. This record belongs to a study of CD8+ T cells in alopecia areata (dated by TCRdb to between 2018 and 2020). Regarding the study in general: The treated patients took part in an open-label pilot trial in which moderate-to-severe alopecia areata was treated with oral tofacitinib at 5 to 10 mg twice daily. Scalp clonality was compared across normal scalp (n=4), patchy alopecia areata scalp (n=8), and alopecia totalis/universalis scalp (n=8). Biopsies were taken from tofacitinib-treated patients at baseline and again at 4 and 24 weeks into treatment, and several of those patients also had a later scalp biopsy. Patients stayed on tofacitinib for 6 to 18 months and then had 6 months of follow-up off drug so that delayed response and recurrence could be assessed. To study T cell clonal expansion in alopecia areata, the researchers applied high-throughput TCRbeta sequencing to both the C3H/HeJ mouse model and human patients. RNA came from the PAXgene miRNA kit for fixed scalp, the miRNeasy kit for PBMCs, and the RNeasy kit for mouse skin. TCRbeta CDR3 regions were amplified by immunoSEQ multiplex PCR with 35 Vbeta forward and 13 Jbeta reverse primers. In humans, TCRbeta sequencing was performed on scalp tissue and on sorted CD4+ and CD8+ peripheral blood T cells from healthy controls and from patients with patchy or totalis/universalis alopecia areata.

Library construction relied on the immunoSEQ multiplex PCR assay. RNA was extracted from all samples and reverse transcribed into cDNA as template for TCR sequencing. SuperScript III was used for first-strand cDNA synthesis, primed with a 2:1 mix of oligo-dT and random hexamers. A synthetic immune receptor repertoire was used to gauge amplification bias, and whatever bias remained was removed computationally. The original pipeline was this. Raw reads were preprocessed for error removal, and CDR3 was defined according to IMGT conventions as running from the conserved cysteine to phenylalanine. Clonality was calculated as 1 minus Shannon entropy normalized by log2 of the number of productive unique TCRs. Scalp TCRbeta sequences were cross-referenced with sorted blood CD4 and CD8 repertoires so that the CD4 or CD8 identity of scalp clones could be inferred. TCRdb obtained this table from immuneACCESS and retained in-frame rearrangements with V and J assigned. These tables miss some clones; where compared with another copy, unresolved V genes account for less than half of the shortfall, and the remainder is unexplained. V, J and clone size were drawn from that table, and D and trimming were deduced from the DNA. Here the sample has 200,000 to 250,000 clones; about 53% occur a single time. The top ten clones comprise around 0.44% of the sample.

The meaning of the sample's time point label: baseline before oral tofacitinib. From alopecia areata patients, peripheral blood was collected along with lesional scalp punch biopsies. PBMCs were isolated by density centrifugation and stained for CD3, CD4 and CD8, after which CD4+ and CD8+ T cells were sorted on a FACSAria. The CDR3 goes from the cysteine to the phenylalanine over 18 residues. Here the CDR3 DNA is all that survives: 54 bases in frame from base 1. For this chain, trimming is 0 bases at the V end and 1 base at the J end, and the number of junction bases without a gene match is 10. The germline V gene provides CDR1 LGHNA and CDR2 YNFKEQ. Paper-wide results and their limitations: Unlike mouse skin, which is dominated by gammadelta T cells, normal human skin has resident alphabeta T cells that are also sequenced, and this complicates analysis of the scalp TCR repertoire. Shared TCR sequences between patients were less evident than in mice, which may be partly attributable to HLA diversity in the patient population. Compared with normal scalp, lesional scalp, particularly in alopecia totalis/universalis, had higher clonality and more expanded CD8+ clones, which suggests antigenic drive.

The sequencing used CD4+ T cells sorted from blood, collected at week 0. The V gene is TRBV4-2 and the J gene is TRBJ2-3; TRBD2 matches 7 bases in the middle. The TCR sequence derives from a human donor with alopecia areata. The CDR3 protein sequence reads: CASSQDHLSRGGTDTQYF. The nucleotides read TGTGCCAGCAGCCAAGATCATCTCTCTCGGGGGGGCACAGATACGCAGTATTTT.